The present T cell receptor (beta chain) was sequenced within a study of beta chain features in type 1 diabetes. The study reverse transcribed the entire isolated RNA, so it sequenced expressed TCRB transcripts. The table came from immunoSEQ multiplex PCR; TCRdb's copy has only in-frame clones and leaves some out. The sample includes roughly 350,000 clones, roughly 11% of them seen just once. The CDR3 loop spans 17 amino acids. The chain uses TRBV1 and TRBJ2-5; TRBD2, the D gene given by the table, was not confirmed from the DNA. TRBV1 is flagged as a pseudogene. The sample comprised naive CD4+ T cells from blood. This clonotype originated in a woman aged 25 to 39 in good health. The CDR3 here is CTSSQFVEGGLQETQYF. The CDR3 DNA reads as TGCACCAGCAGCCAATTTGTGGAGGGAGGACTTCAAGAGACCCAGTACTTC.